This passage covers 8 T cell receptor beta chains from one sample sequenced in a study of tissue T cells after allogeneic stem cell transplantation. Assay used: immunoSEQ multiplex PCR; TCRdb lists only in-frame clones, some missing. Altogether 25,000 to 35,000 clones are present, over 75% being singletons, with the ten largest covering about 3.7%. Here the sequenced sample was blood, taken before transplantation. Receptors were obtained from a woman aged 18-49 years who later had graft-versus-host disease after an allogeneic stem cell transplant.

The V call is TRBV30, the J call TRBJ2-2; tentatively, D is TRBD1 (5 bases). This CDR3 spans 14 amino acids. The germline V gene has CDR1 GTSNPN and CDR2 SVGIG (reference sequence). V lost 5 bases and J 4 bases, leaving 14 bases between the germline ends. The CDR3 coding sequence is TGTGCCTGGGCTGCCGGAAGGGGCACCGGGGAGCTGTTTTTT. Protein: CAWAAGRGTGELFF.

The J gene is TRBJ1-2, the V gene TRBV18; 8 bases fit TRBD1. CDR3 length: 16 amino acids. Germline values: CDR1 KGHSH, CDR2 LQKENI. V dropped 6 bases and J dropped 0; count of bases not matched to a gene: 9. In DNA, the CDR3 is TGTGCCAGCTCGCCCCGGGACAGGTCCTCTAACTATGGCTACACCTTC. This codes for CASSPRDRSSNYGYTF.

The chain uses TRBV4-2 and TRBJ2-7; the match to TRBD2 covers 14 bases. From germline, CDR1 is LGHNA and CDR2 YNFKEQ. The CDR3 is 19 residues long. The ends lost 1 base at V and 5 bases at J; junction bases unmatched: 13. The CDR3 bases are TGTGCCAGCAGCCAAGTCGGGACTAGCGGGGGTAATTTTGGGGACGAGCAGTACTTC. Amino acids: CASSQVGTSGGNFGDEQYF.

V is TRBV25-1 and J is TRBJ1-1, with a tentative D call TRBD1 (5 bases). The germline gives CDR1 MGHDK, CDR2 SYGVNS. CDR3 length: 15 amino acids. With 5 bases removed from V and 4 bases from J, the gap between germline ends came to 17 bases. The CDR3, as DNA: TGTGCCAGCAGTTCCCAGAGGGGAGGGACCACTGAAGCTTTCTTT. This translates into CASSSQRGGTTEAFF. Looking up the rest from reference TRBV25-1 and TRBJ1-1 gives the full variable domain: EADIYQTPRYLVIGTGKKITLECSQTMGHDKMYWYQQDPGMELHLIHYSYGVNSTEKGDLSSESTVSRIRTEHFPLTLESARPSHTSQYLCASSSQRGGTTEAFFGQGTRLTVV.

The chain is built from TRBV10-2 and TRBJ1-1; 11 bases match TRBD1. The CDR3 covers 16 residues. V lost 4 bases, J lost 4 bases, and 8 bases stayed unmatched. Per the germline V gene, CDR1 is WSHSY and CDR2 is SAAADI. The CDR3 is CASSATYGTGGTEAFF. The CDR3 DNA follows: TGCGCCAGCAGTGCCACCTATGGGACAGGGGGCACTGAAGCTTTCTTT.

The chain is built from TRBV7-3 and TRBJ2-1; D remains ambiguous. This CDR3 has 13 amino acids. The V end lost 6 bases, the J end lost 4 bases, and 10 bases lay between the germline ends. Per the germline V gene, CDR1 is SGHTA and CDR2 is FQGTGA. The CDR3 spells CASSIDQYNEQFF. The DNA of the CDR3 is TGTGCCAGCAGTATAGACCAGTACAATGAGCAGTTCTTC.

The V call is TRBV6-4, the J call TRBJ1-6; weak D call: TRBD1 (6 bases). This CDR3 has 14 residues. Germline V gene data show CDR1 as MRHNA and CDR2 as SNTAGT. V lost 6 bases and J 2 bases, leaving 8 bases between the germline ends. In DNA form, the CDR3 reads TGTGCCAGCAGCCGGGACACCTATAATTCACCCCTCCACTTT. Translated: CASSRDTYNSPLHF.

The chain is built from TRBV5-1 and TRBJ1-1; D uncertain. Germline values: CDR1 SGHRS, CDR2 YFSETQ. V shed 2 bases and J shed 1 base, with 6 bases lying between them. This CDR3 contains 13 residues. CDR3 residues: CASSFSGNTEAFF. In DNA form, the CDR3 reads TGCGCCAGCAGCTTTTCTGGGAACACTGAAGCTTTCTTT.